The clone carrying this TCR beta chain was picked up a small number of times. The data were obtained in a study of T-cell reconstitution after alpha-beta-depleted transplantation in children. The ends lost 3 bases at V and 5 bases at J; junction bases unmatched: 8. This CDR3 is built from 16 residues. Per the germline V gene, CDR1 is LGHNA and CDR2 is YSLEER. As it was prepared, the TCRbeta library received unique molecular identifiers. TCRdb reprocessed the PCR reads with MiXCR, giving one entry per CDR3 protein. The sample carries 140,000 to 150,000 distinct CDR3 sequences, roughly 9% recorded once.

The TCR was taken from a female patient aged 2-15 years who had a stem cell transplant for congenital amegakaryocytic thrombocytopenia, so the T cells may come from the graft donor. This chain uses TRBV4-3 with TRBJ2-3; 10 bases map to TRBD1. The sequencing here drew on PBMCs, mostly from graft donor cells, taken 180 days after TCRalphabeta/CD19-depleted stem cell transplant. For the CDR3, the DNA is TGCGCCAGCAGCCAGCGACAGGGGGCGTTAATAGATACGCAGTATTTT. Translation gives CASSQRQGALIDTQYF.